This note documents a single T cell receptor (beta chain) sequence. This sample is part of a study of cytomegalovirus exposure and HLA in healthy donors. The CDR3 sequence is 14 residues long. Germline lookup yields CDR1 SEHNR and CDR2 FQNEAQ (reference sequence). Trimming took off 0 bases at V and 5 bases at J, with 11 bases between the two ends. A multiplex PCR was run with 60 Vbeta primers and 13 Jbeta primers. Data came from immunoSEQ multiplex PCR; TCRdb stores just in-frame clones and leaves some out. The sample has about 200,000 clones, 60% to 80% seen once. Sequencing was performed on PBMCs. This receptor was taken from a male donor in good health and CMV-seronegative. The chain has TRBV7-9 and TRBJ2-7; D is perhaps TRBD2 (6 bases). CDR3 sequence reads: CASSLAGGVHEQYF. CDR3 coding DNA: TGTGCCAGCAGCTTAGCGGGGGGAGTCCACGAGCAGTACTTC.